The sequence of this T cell receptor (beta chain) was determined in a study of T cell changes during pregnancy in multiple sclerosis. Sequencing used immunoSEQ multiplex PCR; TCRdb keeps in-frame clones, though not all of them. Among about 44,000 clones listed, about 95% were seen once. Trimming removed 1 base from V and 0 bases from J, with 6 bases in between. Per the germline V gene, CDR1 is SGHNT and CDR2 is YENEEA. The CDR3 extends over 14 amino acids. This receptor was identified in a female donor with multiple sclerosis, enrolled in a pregnancy study. The chain couples TRBV11-3 to TRBJ2-5; D not certain. Specimen: peripheral blood, collected in the second trimester of pregnancy. CDR3 amino acids: CASSLGAHQETQYF. The DNA for the CDR3 is TGTGCCAGCAGCTTAGGGGCACACCAAGAGACCCAGTACTTC.